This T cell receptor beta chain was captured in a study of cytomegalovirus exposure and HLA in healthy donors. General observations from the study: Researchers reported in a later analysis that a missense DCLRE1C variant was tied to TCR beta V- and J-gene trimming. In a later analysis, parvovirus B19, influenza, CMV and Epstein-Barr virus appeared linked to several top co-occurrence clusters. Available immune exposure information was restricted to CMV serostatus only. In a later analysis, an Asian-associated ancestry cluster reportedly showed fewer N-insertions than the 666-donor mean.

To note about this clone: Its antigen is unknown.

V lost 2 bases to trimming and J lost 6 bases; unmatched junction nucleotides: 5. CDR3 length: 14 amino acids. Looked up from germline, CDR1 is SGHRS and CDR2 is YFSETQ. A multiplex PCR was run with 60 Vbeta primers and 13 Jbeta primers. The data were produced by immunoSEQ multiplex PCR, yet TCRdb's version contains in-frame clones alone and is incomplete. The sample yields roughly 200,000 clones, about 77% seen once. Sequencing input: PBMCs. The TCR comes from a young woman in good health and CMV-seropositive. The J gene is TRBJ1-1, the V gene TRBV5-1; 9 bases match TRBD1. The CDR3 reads CASSLGQGTAEAFF. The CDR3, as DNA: TGCGCCAGCAGCTTAGGACAGGGGACCGCTGAAGCTTTCTTT.